This T cell receptor (beta chain) was found in a study of beta chain features in type 1 diabetes. Study-wide results and caveats: Type 1 diabetes patients showed a moderate but significant shortening of TCRB CDR3s in all four CD4+ subsets.

This clone has just a few counts. Its antigen is not identified. cDNA synthesis used the whole RNA isolate, giving expressed TCRB sequences. TCRdb's table, derived via immunoSEQ multiplex PCR, lists solely in-frame clones and lacks some. This repertoire shows about 170,000 clones, around 7.8% found once; its top ten account for around 0.9%. Germline CDR1 SGHDN, CDR2 FVKESK. The CDR3 covers 12 residues. The V and J ends lost 1 base and 11 bases respectively, with 9 bases between them. V and J are TRBV14 and TRBJ2-1; TRBD1 might be the D (5 bases). This receptor was taken from a woman aged 40 to 50 with type 1 diabetes. Sequencing used central memory CD4+ T cells from blood. The CDR3 region is CASSQVTGQQFF. The CDR3 region has the DNA TGTGCCAGCAGCCAAGTCACAGGCCAGCAGTTCTTC.